This T cell receptor beta chain is drawn from a study of STAT5B mutations in CD4+ large granular lymphocyte leukemia. This was a survey-level run. Here immunoSEQ multiplex PCR was the method, and the copy in TCRdb shows in-frame clones only, minus some. Counted here are some 51,000 clones, about 80% occurring once; the ten biggest clones make up approximately 0.4%. Notes on this clone: Its specificity is not known.

Findings and limits, study-wide: The CD4+ versus CD8+ T-LGLL clonality difference may reflect limited sample size. CD4-sorted patient repertoires seemed more clonal than healthy CD4+ repertoires.

Germline lookup yields CDR1 SNHLY and CDR2 FYNNEI. V lost 4 bases and J lost 7, with 20 bases in between. The CDR3 loop spans 17 amino acids. The sequence was collected from a human donor in good health. The V call is TRBV2, the J call TRBJ1-6; tentatively, D is TRBD1 (6 bases). Sequencing was carried out using CD4+ T cells from blood buffy coats. CDR3 sequence: CASSVLDRTIDNSPLHF. The CDR3, as DNA: TGTGCCAGCAGTGTCCTTGACAGGACCATAGACAATTCACCCCTCCACTTT.